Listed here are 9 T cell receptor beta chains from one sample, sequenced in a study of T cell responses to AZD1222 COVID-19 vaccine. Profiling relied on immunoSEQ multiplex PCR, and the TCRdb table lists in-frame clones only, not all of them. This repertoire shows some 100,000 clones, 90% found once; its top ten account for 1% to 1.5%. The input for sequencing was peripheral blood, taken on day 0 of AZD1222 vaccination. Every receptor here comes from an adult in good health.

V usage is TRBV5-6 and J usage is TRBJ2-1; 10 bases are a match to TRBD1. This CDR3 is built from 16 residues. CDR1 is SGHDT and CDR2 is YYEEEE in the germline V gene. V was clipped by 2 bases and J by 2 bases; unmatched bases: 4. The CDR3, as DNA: TGTGCCAGCAGCTTCACGACAGGGGGCACCTACAATGAGCAGTTCTTC. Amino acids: CASSFTTGGTYNEQFF.

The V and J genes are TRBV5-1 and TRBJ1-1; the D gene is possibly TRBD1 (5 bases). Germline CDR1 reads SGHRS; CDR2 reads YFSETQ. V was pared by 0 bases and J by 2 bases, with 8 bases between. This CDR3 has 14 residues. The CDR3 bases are TGCGCCAGCAGCTTGGTTGGGGGAAACACTGAAGCTTTCTTT. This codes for CASSLVGGNTEAFF. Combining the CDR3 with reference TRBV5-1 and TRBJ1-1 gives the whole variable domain KAGVTQTPRYLIKTRGQQVTLSCSPISGHRSVSWYQQTPGQGLQFLFEYFSETQRNKGNFPGRFSGRQFSNSRSEMNVSTLELGDSALYLCASSLVGGNTEAFFGQGTRLTVV.

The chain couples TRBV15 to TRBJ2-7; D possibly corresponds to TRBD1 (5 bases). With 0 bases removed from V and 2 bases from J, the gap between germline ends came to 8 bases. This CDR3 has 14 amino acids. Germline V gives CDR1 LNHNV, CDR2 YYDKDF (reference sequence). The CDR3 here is CATSREAGTYEQYF. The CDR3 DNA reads TGTGCCACCAGCAGAGAAGCAGGGACCTACGAGCAGTACTTC.

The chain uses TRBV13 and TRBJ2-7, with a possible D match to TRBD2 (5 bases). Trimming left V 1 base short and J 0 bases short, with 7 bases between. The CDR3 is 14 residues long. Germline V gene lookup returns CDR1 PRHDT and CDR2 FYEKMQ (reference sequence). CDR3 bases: TGTGCCAGCAGCTTAGCGGGGAGCTCCTACGAGCAGTACTTC. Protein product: CASSLAGSSYEQYF. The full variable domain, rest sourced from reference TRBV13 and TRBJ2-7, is AAGVIQSPRHLIKEKRETATLKCYPIPRHDTVYWYQQGPGQDPQFLISFYEKMQSDKGSIPDRFSAQQFSDYHSELNMSSLELGDSALYFCASSLAGSSYEQYFGPGTRLTVT.

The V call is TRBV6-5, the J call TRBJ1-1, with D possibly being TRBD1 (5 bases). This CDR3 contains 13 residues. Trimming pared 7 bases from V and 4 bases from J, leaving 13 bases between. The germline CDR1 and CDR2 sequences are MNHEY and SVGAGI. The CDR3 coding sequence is TGTGCCAGCATAGAGGGGTGGGGCACTGAAGCTTTCTTT. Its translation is CASIEGWGTEAFF.

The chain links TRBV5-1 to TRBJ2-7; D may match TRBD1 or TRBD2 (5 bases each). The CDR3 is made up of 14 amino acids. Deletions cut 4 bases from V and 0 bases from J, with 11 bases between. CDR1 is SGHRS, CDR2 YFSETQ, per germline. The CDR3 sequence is CASSPGRNSYEQYF. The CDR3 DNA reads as TGCGCCAGCAGCCCGGGACGAAACTCCTACGAGCAGTACTTC.

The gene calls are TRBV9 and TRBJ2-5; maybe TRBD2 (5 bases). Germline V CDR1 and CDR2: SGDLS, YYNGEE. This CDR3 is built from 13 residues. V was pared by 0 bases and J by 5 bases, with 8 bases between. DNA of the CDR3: TGTGCCAGCAGCGTAGACCCGGGGGAGACCCAGTACTTC. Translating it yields CASSVDPGETQYF.

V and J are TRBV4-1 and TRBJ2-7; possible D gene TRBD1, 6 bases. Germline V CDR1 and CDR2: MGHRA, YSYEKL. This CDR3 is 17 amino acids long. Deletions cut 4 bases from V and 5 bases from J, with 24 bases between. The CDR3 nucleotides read TGCGCCAGCAGCCGGGCTTCGGATACAGGGCTACCGGACGAGCAGTACTTC. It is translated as CASSRASDTGLPDEQYF.

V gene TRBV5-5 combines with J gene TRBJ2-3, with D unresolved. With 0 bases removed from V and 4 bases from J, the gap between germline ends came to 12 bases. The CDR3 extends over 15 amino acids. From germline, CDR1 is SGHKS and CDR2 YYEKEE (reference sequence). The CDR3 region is CASSLVFGFADTQYF. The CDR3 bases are TGTGCCAGCAGCTTGGTCTTCGGTTTTGCAGATACGCAGTATTTT.